This entry describes one T cell receptor (beta chain). There is no known antigen for this receptor. No qualities accompany the bases; no much larger clone lies one base away. The source of the sample is a study of siplizumab effects on memory and regulatory T cells (dated by TCRdb to about 2019). Concerning the study at large: Paired mixed lymphocyte reactions were run with siplizumab at approximately 1 ug/mL and without drug, across several responder-stimulator pairs. The effect of the anti-CD2 antibody siplizumab on alloreactive T-cell subsets was examined in allogeneic mixed lymphocyte reactions constructed from human PBMCs.

The library came from the immunoSEQ multiplex PCR assay. The deep sequencing platform assayed about 90,000 TCR templates per sample. Genomic DNA extracted from sorted T cells was used for TCRbeta CDR3 sequencing. On the study's bioinformatics: The R programming language was used for clonal analysis of TCRbeta CDR3 data. Alloreactive CD4+ and CD8+ clones were identified by comparing unstimulated samples to CFSE-low samples taken after the reaction. By matching sequences to the repertoires of sorted unstimulated Treg and non-Treg cells, each alloreactive CD4+ clone was assigned a regulatory or non-regulatory origin. TCRdb's version of the immuneACCESS table is confined to in-frame rearrangements and falls short of the full clone set. An unresolved V gene accounts for under half of the shortfall where checked; the remainder is of unknown origin. V and J calls and clone size are those listed in that table; D and trimming were worked out from the DNA. Recorded for this sample are approximately 16,000 clones; roughly 40% of them occurred a single time. The ten most abundant clones make up 7.8% of the sample.

Mixed lymphocyte reaction cells were cocultured at 37°C for more than 5 days. After responder PBMCs were labelled with CFSE and stimulator PBMCs with Violet Dye, the two populations were combined at a 1:1 ratio. Sorted unstimulated T cells and proliferating T cells recovered from mixed lymphocyte reactions underwent TCRbeta CDR3 sequencing. Fresh whole blood from nine to eleven HLA-typed healthy donors was used to isolate PBMCs. After the mixed lymphocyte reaction, proliferating CFSE-low responder T cells were FACS-sorted for TCR sequencing. V is cut by 1 base and J by 4 bases, and the space between the germline ends is 10 bases. According to the germline V gene, CDR1 reads SGHTA and CDR2 reads FQGTGA. From cysteine to phenylalanine, the CDR3 is 14 amino acids long. Only the CDR3 part of the read is kept: 42 bases, read in frame from the first base. Here is what the overall study found, with its caveats: Greater diversity appeared to be present in unstimulated naive T cells than in memory T cells, and a substantial contribution to the alloresponse seemed to be made by naive cells. Whether proliferating Tregs from siplizumab cultures actually had suppressive function was not functionally confirmed. Of the alloreactive CD4+ clones that could be mapped, the Treg-derived share averaged about 63% with siplizumab compared with about 25% in control reactions. Siplizumab significantly reduced the cumulative frequency of alloreactive sequences traceable to unstimulated CD4+ memory T cells. Roughly 80-97% of proliferating CD4+ or CD8+ clones could not be assigned a naive or memory phenotype. Because sequences at frequencies below about 10^-5 were poorly captured, only a minor fraction of alloreactive clones could be mapped back to unstimulated subsets.

The sequence is built from TRBV7-3 and TRBJ2-5, with a weak D call of TRBD2 (6 bases match). The source of this sequence is a human donor in good health; the cells came from an allogeneic mixed lymphocyte reaction. Some clones in this sample may be carry-over from other donors' samples. Sequenced: CFSE-low (dividing) CD4+ T cells sorted from an allogeneic mixed lymphocyte reaction. The DNA sequence is TGTGCCAGCAGCTTAATACACGGGGGAGAGACCCAGTACTTC. Its protein reads: CASSLIHGGETQYF.